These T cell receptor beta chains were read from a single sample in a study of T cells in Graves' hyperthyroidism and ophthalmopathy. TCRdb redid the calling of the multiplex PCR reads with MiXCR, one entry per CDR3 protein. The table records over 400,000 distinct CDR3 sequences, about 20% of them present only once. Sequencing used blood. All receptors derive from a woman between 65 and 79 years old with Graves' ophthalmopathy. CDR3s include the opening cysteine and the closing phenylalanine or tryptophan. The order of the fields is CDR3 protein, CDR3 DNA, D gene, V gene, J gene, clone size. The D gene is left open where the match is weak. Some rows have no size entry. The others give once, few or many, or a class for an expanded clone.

CASSYGRLNTEAFF	TGCGCCAGCAGCTACGGACGGTTGAACACTGAAGCTTTCTTT	-	TRBV9	TRBJ1-1	-
CASSYRSATNEKLFF	TGTGCCAGCAGTTACAGATCGGCAACTAATGAAAAACTGTTTTTT	-	TRBV6-5	TRBJ1-4	many
CASSRENSPLHF	TGTGCCAGCAGCCGGGAGAATTCACCCCTCCACTTT	-	TRBV3-1	TRBJ1-6	-
CASSRGTGYVEAFF	TGTGCCAGCAGCCGGGGGACAGGGTATGTTGAAGCTTTCTTT	TRBD1	TRBV3-1	TRBJ1-1	few
CAISESVRRPNTEAFF	TGTGCCATCAGTGAGTCGGTGAGGCGACCAAACACTGAAGCTTTCTTT	-	TRBV10-3	TRBJ1-1	few
CASSLEGQSYGYTF	TGTGCCAGCAGCTTAGAGGGACAGAGCTATGGCTACACCTTC	TRBD1	TRBV5-1	TRBJ1-2	-
CASRDSVERLTQYF	TGTGCCAGCAGAGATTCAGTTGAGCGGCTAACGCAGTATTTT	-	TRBV12-3/TRBV12-4	TRBJ2-3	many
CASSGGQGREQFF	TGTGCCAGCAGCGGAGGACAGGGAAGGGAGCAGTTCTTC	TRBD1	TRBV5-5	TRBJ2-1	few
CSARSGQALYGYTF	TGCAGTGCTAGGTCGGGACAGGCCCTCTATGGCTACACCTTC	TRBD1	TRBV20-1	TRBJ1-2	few
CSARTGSGVNQPQHF	TGCAGTGCTCGGACAGGGTCGGGCGTGAATCAGCCCCAGCATTTT	TRBD1	TRBV20-1	TRBJ1-5	-
CASSLGLAGRTDTQYF	TGTGCCAGCAGTTTAGGACTAGCGGGACGCACAGATACGCAGTATTTT	TRBD2	TRBV12-3/TRBV12-4	TRBJ2-3	many
CASTTPLAGSTDTQYF	TGTGCCAGCACCACCCCCCTAGCGGGGTCCACAGATACGCAGTATTTT	TRBD2	TRBV6-2/TRBV6-3	TRBJ2-3	few
CASSVGPNPRTYEQYF	TGTGCCAGCAGCGTAGGTCCGAACCCTCGGACCTACGAGCAGTACTTC	-	TRBV9	TRBJ2-7	-
CSVEVARGGGYTF	TGCAGCGTTGAAGTGGCAAGGGGCGGTGGCTACACCTTC	-	TRBV29-1	TRBJ1-2	-
CASSNHGRSETQYF	TGTGCCAGCAGCAACCACGGACGGTCGGAGACCCAGTACTTC	-	TRBV7-3	TRBJ2-5	few
CSATRGIVAQPQHF	TGCAGTGCTACCCGGGGGATCGTGGCTCAGCCCCAGCATTTT	-	TRBV20-1	TRBJ1-5	few
CSARAWGQLAKNIQYF	TGCAGTGCTAGAGCCTGGGGGCAGCTAGCCAAAAACATTCAGTACTTC	-	TRBV20-1	TRBJ2-4	-
CASSFQGSSREEPFF	TGTGCCAGCAGTTTCCAGGGGAGTTCGCGAGAGGAGCCGTTCTTC	-	TRBV7-9	TRBJ2-1	-
CASSAAGTGAYGYTF	TGTGCCAGCAGTGCCGCCGGGACAGGAGCCTATGGCTACACCTTC	TRBD1	TRBV12-3/TRBV12-4	TRBJ1-2	-
CASNPGQLGNIQYF	TGCGCCAGCAACCCGGGACAGCTGGGAAACATTCAGTACTTC	TRBD1	TRBV5-1	TRBJ2-4	few
CSVEDGALAGSDTQYF	TGCAGCGTTGAAGATGGGGCCCTAGCGGGCTCAGATACGCAGTATTTT	TRBD2	TRBV29-1	TRBJ2-3	-
CAWRVGPDTQYF	TGTGCCTGGAGGGTGGGGCCAGATACGCAGTATTTT	-	TRBV30	TRBJ2-3	-
CTTSEPGTGFFETQYF	TGTACCACCAGTGAACCCGGGACAGGGTTTTTCGAGACCCAGTACTTC	TRBD1	TRBV24-1	TRBJ2-5	few
CASSPWTGRGETQYF	TGTGCCAGCAGCCCATGGACAGGGAGGGGAGAGACCCAGTACTTC	-	TRBV11-2	TRBJ2-5	few
CSAFDSYNQPQHF	TGCAGTGCCTTTGACAGTTACAATCAGCCCCAGCATTTT	-	TRBV20-1	TRBJ1-5	-
CASSSPQINQPQHF	TGTGCCAGCAGCTCCCCACAGATCAATCAGCCCCAGCATTTT	-	TRBV7-2	TRBJ1-5	many
CASSRSSGSRLGEQFF	TGTGCCAGCAGCCGCAGCAGCGGGAGTCGCTTAGGTGAGCAGTTCTTC	TRBD2	TRBV27	TRBJ2-1	many
CASSQDTAGGAYEQYF	TGCGCCAGCAGCCAAGATACAGCGGGGGGGGCGTACGAGCAGTACTTC	TRBD2	TRBV4-3	TRBJ2-7	-
CASSRRQGGDEQYF	TGCGCCAGCAGCCGCCGACAGGGGGGCGACGAGCAGTACTTC	TRBD1	TRBV11-1	TRBJ2-7	-
CASSLLAGSAEASEQYF	TGTGCCAGCAGCTTACTAGCGGGCTCAGCGGAAGCGAGCGAGCAGTACTTC	TRBD2	TRBV7-9	TRBJ2-7	-
CASSQERFQPQHF	TGTGCCAGCAGCCAAGAAAGGTTCCAGCCCCAGCATTTT	-	TRBV3-1	TRBJ1-5	-
CAWSMPDTQYF	TGTGCCTGGAGTATGCCGGATACGCAGTATTTT	-	TRBV30	TRBJ2-3	many
CASRPGGWGNEQFF	TGTGCCAGCAGACCAGGGGGCTGGGGCAATGAGCAGTTCTTC	TRBD1	TRBV25-1	TRBJ2-1	-
CASSLDLNEKLFF	TGTGCCAGCAGCTTAGATCTTAATGAAAAACTGTTTTTT	-	TRBV11-2	TRBJ1-4	many
CASKGVGTEAFF	TGTGCCAGCAAGGGGGTCGGCACTGAAGCTTTCTTT	-	TRBV6-1	TRBJ1-1	-
CASSPNLAGVDIQYF	TGTGCCAGCAGCCCTAACTTAGCGGGAGTTGACATTCAGTACTTC	TRBD2	TRBV7-2	TRBJ2-4	-
CASSYSPGGVNTEAFF	TGTGCCAGCAGTTACTCGCCAGGGGGAGTGAACACTGAAGCTTTCTTT	TRBD1	TRBV6-5	TRBJ1-1	few
CASSHRAANEKLFF	TGTGCCAGCAGCCACAGGGCTGCTAATGAAAAACTGTTTTTT	-	TRBV5-5	TRBJ1-4	few
CASSLGQGGSEQFF	TGTGCCAGCAGTTTAGGGCAGGGAGGTAGTGAGCAGTTCTTC	-	TRBV28	TRBJ2-1	few
CVSSYSGGTEAFF	TGTGTCAGCAGTTATTCAGGGGGCACTGAAGCTTTCTTT	TRBD1	TRBV12-3/TRBV12-4	TRBJ1-1	-
CASSSQGEQPQHF	TGTGCCAGCAGCTCACAGGGAGAACAGCCCCAGCATTTT	-	TRBV7-8	TRBJ1-5	many
CSADTSGSTYNEQFF	TGCAGTGCCGATACTAGCGGGAGCACCTACAATGAGCAGTTCTTC	TRBD2	TRBV20-1	TRBJ2-1	few
CASTHAGRAAEAFF	TGTGCCAGCACACACGCGGGAAGAGCAGCTGAAGCTTTCTTT	-	TRBV6-4	TRBJ1-1	-
CASRGSADTQYF	TGTGCCAGCAGGGGGAGTGCAGATACGCAGTATTTT	TRBD1	TRBV5-1	TRBJ2-3	many
CASKGLVEAGEQYF	TGTGCCAGCAAAGGGTTAGTGGAGGCGGGCGAGCAGTACTTC	-	TRBV12-3/TRBV12-4	TRBJ2-7	-
CASNRYLGGGYTF	TGTGCCAGTAACCGTTACCTGGGGGGCGGCTACACCTTC	-	TRBV2	TRBJ1-2	-
CSARSGLNQPQHF	TGCAGTGCTAGGTCAGGGCTCAATCAGCCCCAGCATTTT	-	TRBV20-1	TRBJ1-5	few